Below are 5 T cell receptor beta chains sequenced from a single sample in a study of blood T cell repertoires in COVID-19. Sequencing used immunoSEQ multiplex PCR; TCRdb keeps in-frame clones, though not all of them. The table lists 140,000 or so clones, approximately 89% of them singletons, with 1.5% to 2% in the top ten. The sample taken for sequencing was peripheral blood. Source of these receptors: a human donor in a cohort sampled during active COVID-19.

The CDR3 here is CASSYDRSSGYTEAFF. CDR3 coding DNA: TGTGCCAGCAGTTACGACAGGTCCTCGGGGTACACTGAAGCTTTCTTT. The chain joins TRBV6-5 to TRBJ1-1; D perhaps matches TRBD1 (6 bases). CDR1 is MNHEY, CDR2 SVGAGI, per germline. This CDR3 contains 16 residues. The V gene lost 2 bases and the J gene lost 3 bases, with 16 bases spanning the gap.

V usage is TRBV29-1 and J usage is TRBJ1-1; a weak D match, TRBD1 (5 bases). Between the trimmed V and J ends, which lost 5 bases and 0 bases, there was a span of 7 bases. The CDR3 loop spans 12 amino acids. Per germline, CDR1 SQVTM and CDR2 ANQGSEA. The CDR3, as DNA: TGCAGCGTTCAGGGAATGAACACTGAAGCTTTCTTT. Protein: CSVQGMNTEAFF.

The CDR3 is CASRAAWRGGTDTQYF. As DNA, the CDR3 is TGTGCCAGCAGGGCCGCCTGGCGGGGGGGCACAGATACGCAGTATTTT. This chain joins TRBV2 and TRBJ2-3; 8 nucleotides align to TRBD2. The CDR3 totals 16 residues. The V gene's germline CDR1 is SNHLY and CDR2 FYNNEI. With V trimmed by 6 bases and J by 1 base, 9 bases remained unmatched. The entire variable domain, with the rest obtained from reference TRBV2 and TRBJ2-3, is as follows: EPEVTQTPSHQVTQMGQEVILRCVPISNHLYFYWYRQILGQKVEFLVSFYNNEISEKSEIFDDQFSVERPDGSNFTLKIRSTKLEDSAMYFCASRAAWRGGTDTQYFGPGTRLTVL.

The CDR3: CASSGPGGNTIYF. CDR3 DNA sequence: TGTGCCAGCAGTGGACCAGGGGGAAACACCATATATTTT. The chain recombines TRBV6-2 or TRBV6-3 with TRBJ1-3; tentatively, D is TRBD1 (5 bases). Trimming pared 5 bases from V and 4 bases from J, leaving 9 bases between. The germline CDR1 and CDR2 sequences are MNHEY and SVGEGT. The CDR3 consists of 13 residues.

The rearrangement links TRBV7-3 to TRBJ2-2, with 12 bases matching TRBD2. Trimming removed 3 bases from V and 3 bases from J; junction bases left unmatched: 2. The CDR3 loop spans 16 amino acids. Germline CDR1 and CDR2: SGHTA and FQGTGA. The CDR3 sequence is CASSFTSGGHTGELFF. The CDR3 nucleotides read TGTGCCAGCAGCTTTACTAGCGGGGGGCACACCGGGGAGCTGTTTTTT.